Below, 20 T cell receptor beta chains from the same sample are listed, as sequenced in a study of cytomegalovirus exposure and HLA in healthy donors. Profiled with immunoSEQ multiplex PCR; TCRdb holds only in-frame clones, not every one. Of 150,000 to 200,000 clones listed, about 84% were seen once; the top ten hold approximately 1.5%. Material for sequencing was PBMCs. The receptors here all came from a young woman in good health and CMV-seronegative.

The table lists this clone with a count of one. V usage is TRBV5-1 and J usage is TRBJ1-3; D call uncertain. CDR3 size: 15 residues. Germline CDR1 and CDR2: SGHRS and YFSETQ. Trimming took 0 bases from V and 5 from J, leaving 12 bases between them. The DNA of the CDR3 is TGCGCCAGCAGCTTGGACGGGGTGCCTCGAAACACCATATATTTT. Protein: CASSLDGVPRNTIYF.

The chain combines TRBV28 with TRBJ2-7; a possible D gene is TRBD2 (6 bases). Between the trimmed V and J ends, which lost 2 bases and 4 bases, there was a span of 12 bases. The CDR3 totals 14 residues. From germline, CDR1 is MDHEN and CDR2 SYDVKM. The CDR3 loop reads CASSLPSARYEQYF. The CDR3 DNA reads TGTGCCAGCAGTTTACCTAGCGCGAGGTACGAGCAGTACTTC. Supplemented by reference TRBV28 and TRBJ2-7, the full variable domain reads DVKVTQSSRYLVKRTGEKVFLECVQDMDHENMFWYRQDPGLGLRLIYFSYDVKMKEKGDIPEGYSVSREKKERFSLILESASTNQTSMYLCASSLPSARYEQYFGPGTRLTVT.

The chain links TRBV19 to TRBJ1-1, with D unclear. Deletions cut 0 bases from V and 7 bases from J, with 12 bases between. Germline V lookup: CDR1 LNHDA, CDR2 SQIVND (reference sequence). The CDR3 length is 14 residues. The CDR3 coding sequence is TGTGCCAGTAGTATAGAAGGAGGGTCTGGTGAAGCTTTCTTT. Protein sequence: CASSIEGGSGEAFF.

The gene calls are TRBV6-4 and TRBJ1-1, with D hard to call. Germline V lookup: CDR1 MRHNA, CDR2 SNTAGT. The CDR3 is 14 amino acids. Trimming cost V 6 bases and J 3 bases, with 14 bases left between them. The CDR3 DNA reads as TGTGCCAGCAGAAACGGTCCCGAGGACACTGAAGCTTTCTTT. Translated, it gives CASRNGPEDTEAFF.

This rearrangement joins TRBV27 to TRBJ1-5; D is perhaps TRBD1 (6 bases). Germline CDR1 is MNHEY and CDR2 is SMNVEV (reference sequence). Between the trimmed V and J ends, which lost 0 bases and 8 bases, there was a span of 17 bases. The CDR3 runs to 16 residues. Here the CDR3 reads CASSLSREGHIKPQHF. Written as DNA, the CDR3 is TGTGCCAGCAGTTTATCGAGGGAGGGACATATTAAGCCCCAGCATTTT.

This sequence joins TRBV11-1 and TRBJ2-1; TRBD2 is a possible D gene (6 bases). V shed 5 bases and J shed 10 bases, with 18 bases lying between them. This CDR3 region has 14 residues. Germline V CDR1 and CDR2: SGHAT, FQDESV (reference sequence). The CDR3 DNA sequence: TGTGCCAGCAGCGCTAGCGTCCAGGGCGCAGAGCAGTTCTTC. Translated: CASSASVQGAEQFF.

This chain links TRBV27 with TRBJ1-5; D not resolved. V was cut by 0 bases and J by 1 base, with 7 bases left in between. This CDR3 is 15 amino acids long. Germline V lookup: CDR1 MNHEY, CDR2 SMNVEV (reference sequence). CDR3 in amino acids: CASSLSGFSNQPQHF. The CDR3 DNA reads TGTGCCAGCAGTTTATCCGGTTTCAGCAATCAGCCCCAGCATTTT.

This clone was counted a few times. This rearrangement joins TRBV4-2 to TRBJ2-2; TRBD2 matches at 9 bases. The germline gives CDR1 LGHNA, CDR2 YNFKEQ. With 5 bases clipped from V and 7 bases from J, the junction kept 8 bases outside the gene matches. The CDR3 has 15 amino acids. This CDR3 reads CASSGAGGFSGELFF. The CDR3 nucleotides are TGTGCCAGCAGCGGCGCGGGAGGGTTCAGCGGGGAGCTGTTTTTT.

The DNA for the CDR3 is TGTGCTAGTGGTGGACCAGGGGTTCAGGATCCCGGGGAGCTGTTTTTT. Its translation: CASGGPGVQDPGELFF. The chain employs TRBV12-5 and TRBJ2-2; possible D gene TRBD1, 6 bases. The ends were cut back, 5 bases at V and 6 bases at J, with 19 bases in the middle. CDR1 is LGHNT and CDR2 is FRNRAP in the germline V gene. CDR3 size: 16 residues.

This rearrangement joins TRBV6-1 to TRBJ1-2; 7 positions match TRBD1. Germline V gives CDR1 MNHNS, CDR2 SASEGT. J was trimmed by 6 bases and V by 0 bases; bases with no gene match: 4. The CDR3 covers 14 residues. In DNA form, the CDR3 reads TGTGCCAGCAGTGAAGCGGGGACAGTCAATGGCTACACCTTC. It yields the protein CASSEAGTVNGYTF.

This clone was found a few times. The chain joins TRBV7-8 to TRBJ1-2; D call uncertain. Germline V lookup: CDR1 SGHVS, CDR2 FQNEAQ. V dropped 1 base and J dropped 2 bases, with 17 bases sitting between them. The CDR3 contains 17 residues. CDR3 sequence reads: CASSLVLVPTPNYGYTF. Written as DNA, the CDR3 is TGTGCCAGCAGCTTAGTTCTGGTACCCACTCCCAACTATGGCTACACCTTC.

This clone was observed a few times. The chain employs TRBV5-1 and TRBJ2-1; no clear D gene. Germline CDR1 is SGHRS and CDR2 is YFSETQ. Trimming pared 6 bases from V and 9 bases from J, leaving 10 bases between. This CDR3 has 11 amino acids. The CDR3 loop reads CASKTAREQFF. CDR3 sequence (DNA): TGCGCCAGCAAAACAGCCCGTGAGCAGTTCTTC.

The chain links TRBV5-4 to TRBJ1-3; 10 bases are a match to TRBD1. The ends lost 4 bases at V and 0 bases at J; junction bases unmatched: 10. The CDR3 has 18 amino acids. Germline V gene lookup returns CDR1 SGHNT and CDR2 YYREEE (reference sequence). The CDR3 is CASSPWTGGAISGNTIYF. CDR3 nucleotide sequence: TGTGCCAGCAGCCCTTGGACAGGGGGTGCCATCTCTGGAAACACCATATATTTT. Filled out from reference TRBV5-4 and TRBJ1-3, the complete variable domain reads ETGVTQSPTHLIKTRGQQVTLRCSSQSGHNTVSWYQQALGQGPQFIFQYYREEENGRGNFPPRFSGLQFPNYSSELNVNALELDDSALYLCASSPWTGGAISGNTIYFGEGSWLTVV.

CDR3 amino acids: CASSNYGDRGNNEQFF. CDR3 nucleotides: TGTGCCAGCAGTAACTATGGGGACAGGGGAAACAATGAGCAGTTCTTC. The V call is TRBV6-6, the J call TRBJ2-1; 10 positions match TRBD1. CDR3 length: 16 amino acids. Losses at the gene ends were 5 bases for V and 5 bases for J; bases not matched to a gene: 9. Germline V gene lookup returns CDR1 MNHNY and CDR2 SVGAGI (reference sequence).

V usage is TRBV9 and J usage is TRBJ2-5; D is undetermined. V dropped 4 bases and J dropped 5 bases, with 9 bases sitting between them. There are 12 residues in the CDR3. Germline V lookup: CDR1 SGDLS, CDR2 YYNGEE. The CDR3 protein is CASSTPRETQYF. As DNA, the CDR3 is TGTGCCAGCAGCACTCCTCGGGAGACCCAGTACTTC.

J is TRBJ1-1 and V is TRBV29-1, with 7 positions matching TRBD1. The CDR3 covers 12 residues. Losses at the gene ends were 5 bases for V and 4 bases for J; bases not matched to a gene: 4. Germline V gene sequence: CDR1 SQVTM, CDR2 ANQGSEA. The CDR3 spells CSVRQGITEAFF. The CDR3 DNA is TGCAGCGTTAGACAGGGTATCACTGAAGCTTTCTTT.

The chain joins TRBV19 to TRBJ2-7; 9 nucleotides agree with TRBD1. Germline CDR1 reads LNHDA; CDR2 reads SQIVND (reference sequence). Trimming removed 0 bases from V and 3 bases from J; junction bases left unmatched: 3. The CDR3 sequence is 15 residues long. CDR3 sequence: CASSIDGQGFYEQYF. CDR3 sequence (DNA): TGTGCCAGTAGTATAGACGGACAGGGGTTCTACGAGCAGTACTTC.

J is TRBJ2-3 and V is TRBV6-1; D is ambiguous. Germline assignment: CDR1 MNHNS and CDR2 SASEGT. The length of the CDR3 is 12 residues. The germline V and J ends were trimmed by 10 bases and 6 bases, with 14 bases remaining between them. The CDR3, as DNA: TGTGCCATCCAGAATGTCTTCGATACGCAGTATTTT. Its protein product is CAIQNVFDTQYF.

The genes are TRBV4-2 and TRBJ2-1, with 7 bases fitting TRBD2. The CDR3 covers 16 residues. Germline V gene lookup returns CDR1 LGHNA and CDR2 YNFKEQ. V dropped 2 bases and J dropped 1; count of bases not matched to a gene: 5. CDR3 amino acids: CASSQQSAGSYNEQFF. The CDR3 DNA sequence: TGTGCCAGCAGCCAACAATCAGCGGGGTCCTACAATGAGCAGTTCTTC.

This clone was counted a few times. This sample also contains other DNA sequences that code for the same CDR3. The J gene is TRBJ2-7, the V gene TRBV5-1, with TRBD2 identical over 7 bases. CDR1 SGHRS and CDR2 YFSETQ come from the germline V gene. The CDR3 spans 14 residues. Trimming removed 0 bases from V and 1 base from J; junction bases left unmatched: 1. The CDR3 loop is CASSLAGGSYEQYF. CDR3 nucleotide sequence: TGCGCCAGCAGCTTGGCCGGGGGGTCCTACGAGCAGTACTTC.